The entry that follows covers one T cell receptor beta chain sequence. Its target is not known. The sample is drawn from a study of T cell responses to AZD1222 COVID-19 vaccine. Per the germline V gene, CDR1 is SGHTA and CDR2 is FQGNSA. V lost 4 bases and J lost 8, with 20 bases in between. This CDR3 region has 16 residues. Assay used: immunoSEQ multiplex PCR; TCRdb lists only in-frame clones, some missing. This sample yields under 150,000 clones, of which roughly 92% are seen a single time; about 0.86% belongs to the top ten. General observations from the study: The donor cohort was predominantly white British with a female majority, and clonal diversity may have been underestimated.

Sequenced here: peripheral blood, sampled on day 0 of AZD1222 vaccination. The clonotype originates from an adult in good health. This chain uses TRBV7-2 with TRBJ1-4; no clear D. The CDR3, as DNA: TGTGCCAGCAGCTCGAGCCCCTCTTTGACTTGGGAAAAACTGTTTTTT. The encoded protein is CASSSSPSLTWEKLFF.